These T cell receptor beta chains were read from a single sample in a study of early T cells in non-severe SARS-CoV-2 infection. TCRdb re-analysed the 5' RACE reads in MiXCR, keeping a single row per CDR3 protein. This sample yields some 28,000 distinct CDR3 sequences, of which approximately 5.3% are seen a single time; about 5.2% belongs to the top ten. Sequencing was performed on whole blood. These receptors all stem from an adult who was a healthcare worker with PCR-confirmed SARS-CoV-2 infection or an uninfected control (not recorded which). The CDR3 runs from the conserved cysteine through the conserved F or W. A D gene is named only where the DNA matches it firmly. Only part of the rows carry a size: once, few, many, or a class if the clone is expanded.

abundance: many
j_gene: TRBJ2-7
v_gene: TRBV6-6
d_gene: -
CDR3nt: TGTGCCAGCAGTTACTCAGGGTTCTACGAGCAGTACTTC
CDR3aa: CASSYSGFYEQYF

abundance: many
j_gene: TRBJ2-1
v_gene: TRBV7-6
d_gene: TRBD1
CDR3nt: TGTGCCAGCAGCTTAAGTTTAGTGGACAGGGGCTACAATGAGCAGTTCTTC
CDR3aa: CASSLSLVDRGYNEQFF

abundance: many
j_gene: TRBJ2-1
v_gene: TRBV12-3/TRBV12-4
d_gene: -
CDR3nt: TGTGCCAGCAGCTCAAAGGGGGGGGGCAATGAGCAGTTCTTC
CDR3aa: CASSSKGGGNEQFF

abundance: medium-sized
j_gene: TRBJ2-2
v_gene: TRBV29-1
d_gene: -
CDR3nt: TGCAGCGTTGCGGCCCTAGGCCGGGAGCTGTTTTTT
CDR3aa: CSVAALGRELFF

abundance: few
j_gene: TRBJ2-7
v_gene: TRBV4-1
d_gene: TRBD1
CDR3nt: TGCGCCAGCAGCCAAGGAGCCGACAGGGCAACCTACGAGCAGTACTTC
CDR3aa: CASSQGADRATYEQYF

abundance: many
j_gene: TRBJ2-5
v_gene: TRBV5-5
d_gene: -
CDR3nt: TGTGCCAGCAGCTTGGAAGGGCTGGTGGTGGAGACCCAGTACTTC
CDR3aa: CASSLEGLVVETQYF

abundance: many
j_gene: TRBJ1-2
v_gene: TRBV6-5
d_gene: -
CDR3nt: TGTGCCAGCAACCAACAGGGACCGGACTATGGCTACACCTTC
CDR3aa: CASNQQGPDYGYTF

abundance: many
j_gene: TRBJ2-7
v_gene: TRBV29-1
d_gene: -
CDR3nt: TGCAGCGCGTTGAAAGCGGGTATTAGCTCCTACGAGCAGTACTTC
CDR3aa: CSALKAGISSYEQYF

abundance: many
j_gene: TRBJ2-3
v_gene: TRBV5-4
d_gene: -
CDR3nt: TGTGCCAGCAGCTTGGCGCTAGGTGGGAGCACAGATACGCAGTATTTT
CDR3aa: CASSLALGGSTDTQYF

abundance: -
j_gene: TRBJ2-1
v_gene: TRBV11-2
d_gene: -
CDR3nt: TGTGCCAGCAGCTTGTTGGCCAGGGTAAATGAGCAGTTCTTC
CDR3aa: CASSLLARVNEQFF

abundance: many
j_gene: TRBJ1-2
v_gene: TRBV6-5
d_gene: -
CDR3nt: TGTGCCAGCAGTACACCGGGCCGGAAAGGCTACACCTTC
CDR3aa: CASSTPGRKGYTF

abundance: many
j_gene: TRBJ1-1
v_gene: TRBV29-1
d_gene: -
CDR3nt: TGCAGCGTTGCTGGGGTCCCCACTGAAGCTTTCTTT
CDR3aa: CSVAGVPTEAFF

abundance: many
j_gene: TRBJ2-3
v_gene: TRBV6-6
d_gene: -
CDR3nt: TGTGCCAGCAGTTACAAGACAGATACGCAGTATTTT
CDR3aa: CASSYKTDTQYF

abundance: few
j_gene: TRBJ1-5
v_gene: TRBV19
d_gene: -
CDR3nt: TGTGCCAGTACGGAGAGCAATCAGCCCCAGCATTTT
CDR3aa: CASTESNQPQHF

abundance: -
j_gene: TRBJ2-3
v_gene: TRBV6-1
d_gene: TRBD1
CDR3nt: TGTGCCAGCAGTGACGGGTTGGGACAGGGGGTAGATACGCAGTATTTT
CDR3aa: CASSDGLGQGVDTQYF

abundance: -
j_gene: TRBJ2-2
v_gene: TRBV6-1
d_gene: TRBD1
CDR3nt: TGTGCCAGCGGATTGACAGGGGGCGCGGGCGGGGAGCTGTTTTTT
CDR3aa: CASGLTGGAGGELFF

abundance: many
j_gene: TRBJ1-3
v_gene: TRBV10-3
d_gene: -
CDR3nt: TGTGCCATCAGTGAGGCAGTGTTTAGAAACACCATATATTTT
CDR3aa: CAISEAVFRNTIYF

abundance: many
j_gene: TRBJ2-1
v_gene: TRBV28
d_gene: -
CDR3nt: TGTGCCAGCAGTTACCCCCGCGGCGGGGGCCTTAAGCGGGCCTATGGTAATGAGCAGTTCTTC
CDR3aa: CASSYPRGGGLKRAYGNEQFF

abundance: many
j_gene: TRBJ2-5
v_gene: TRBV7-6
d_gene: -
CDR3nt: TGTGCCAGCAGCCGGGGACGCCAAGAGACCCAGTACTTC
CDR3aa: CASSRGRQETQYF

abundance: -
j_gene: TRBJ2-1
v_gene: TRBV14
d_gene: -
CDR3nt: TGTGCCAGCAGCCAAGAGGATGCCTTCCTCTACAATGAGCAGTTCTTC
CDR3aa: CASSQEDAFLYNEQFF

abundance: -
j_gene: TRBJ1-6
v_gene: TRBV6-2/TRBV6-3
d_gene: TRBD1
CDR3nt: TGTGCCAGCAGTTCCCCAGGGGGGGATTCACCCCTCCACTTT
CDR3aa: CASSSPGGDSPLHF

abundance: many
j_gene: TRBJ2-7
v_gene: TRBV20-1
d_gene: -
CDR3nt: TGCAGTGCTCAGTGGATGGGGGGCCCCTACGAGCAGTACTTC
CDR3aa: CSAQWMGGPYEQYF

abundance: many
j_gene: TRBJ2-7
v_gene: TRBV24-1
d_gene: TRBD1
CDR3nt: TGTGCCACCAGTGATGCAGGGGGAACCTACGAGCAGTACTTC
CDR3aa: CATSDAGGTYEQYF

abundance: many
j_gene: TRBJ2-3
v_gene: TRBV3-1
d_gene: -
CDR3nt: TGTGCCAGCAGCCGGACCACAGATACGCAGTATTTT
CDR3aa: CASSRTTDTQYF

abundance: few
j_gene: TRBJ1-1
v_gene: TRBV7-9
d_gene: -
CDR3nt: TGTGCCAGCAGCTTTGGGGCGCTCGAAGCTTTCTTT
CDR3aa: CASSFGALEAFF

abundance: many
j_gene: TRBJ2-7
v_gene: TRBV18
d_gene: TRBD1
CDR3nt: TGTGCCAGCTCACCCGGGACAGATTCCTACGAGCAGTACTTC
CDR3aa: CASSPGTDSYEQYF

abundance: many
j_gene: TRBJ2-7
v_gene: TRBV14
d_gene: -
CDR3nt: TGTGCCAGCAGCTTGAGGGGACCTAACTCCTACGAGCAGTACTTC
CDR3aa: CASSLRGPNSYEQYF

abundance: many
j_gene: TRBJ1-5
v_gene: TRBV12-3/TRBV12-4
d_gene: -
CDR3nt: TGTGCCAGCAGTTTATGGTCCCAAGGGGGTGGCAATCAGCCCCAGCATTTT
CDR3aa: CASSLWSQGGGNQPQHF

abundance: many
j_gene: TRBJ1-5
v_gene: TRBV7-9
d_gene: -
CDR3nt: TGTGCCAGTGGCCCTAGCGGCAATCAGCCCCAGCATTTT
CDR3aa: CASGPSGNQPQHF

abundance: -
j_gene: TRBJ2-1
v_gene: TRBV18
d_gene: -
CDR3nt: TGTGCCAGCTCACCACCAGCGTCAGGAATGTTCTACAATGAGCAGTTCTTC
CDR3aa: CASSPPASGMFYNEQFF

abundance: many
j_gene: TRBJ2-7
v_gene: TRBV5-8
d_gene: TRBD2
CDR3nt: TGTGCCAGCACCCGGGGACTAGCGAACTCCTACGAGCAGTACTTC
CDR3aa: CASTRGLANSYEQYF

abundance: -
j_gene: TRBJ2-5
v_gene: TRBV10-3
d_gene: TRBD2
CDR3nt: TGTGCCATCAGTGAGACTAGCGGGGAGCGGGCGGAGACCCAGTACTTC
CDR3aa: CAISETSGERAETQYF

abundance: many
j_gene: TRBJ1-3
v_gene: TRBV13
d_gene: -
CDR3nt: TGTGCCAGCAGCATCGAGAGGATGGGCACCATATATTTT
CDR3aa: CASSIERMGTIYF

abundance: -
j_gene: TRBJ1-4
v_gene: TRBV20-1
d_gene: -
CDR3nt: TGCAGTGCCGGGCCCGGGACCCATAATGAAAAACTGTTTTTT
CDR3aa: CSAGPGTHNEKLFF

abundance: many
j_gene: TRBJ1-2
v_gene: TRBV12-3/TRBV12-4
d_gene: -
CDR3nt: TGTGCCAGCAGTCAACAGGGAGACTATGGCTACACCTTC
CDR3aa: CASSQQGDYGYTF

abundance: -
j_gene: TRBJ1-1
v_gene: TRBV11-2
d_gene: -
CDR3nt: TGTGCCAGCAGCTTAGATTATCCATCAGGCGTGAACACTGAAGCTTTCTTT
CDR3aa: CASSLDYPSGVNTEAFF